The rows below give T cell receptor beta chains drawn from one sample of a study of early T cells in non-severe SARS-CoV-2 infection. MiXCR, applied by TCRdb to the 5' RACE reads, yields one record per CDR3 protein. The data hold about 61,000 distinct CDR3 sequences, with around 12% observed a single time. This sample comprised whole blood, obtained at baseline. Receptors originate from an adult who was a healthcare worker with PCR-confirmed SARS-CoV-2 infection or an uninfected control (not recorded which). The donor label of this sample is uncertain. The conserved cysteine and the conserved F or W are not part of the CDR3 here. The D gene is left open where the match is weak. Clone size is shown for a subset of rows, as once, few, many or a class of expanded clone.

few . TRBV11-2 ASSSNRGPNSPLH
. . TRBV29-1 SVEESGLGNQPQH
. . TRBV6-5 ASSPSFTATNEKLF
few TRBD1 TRBV6-4 ASSDSYGQGALIGYT
. . TRBV2 ASSDLLGETQY
few . TRBV6-2/TRBV6-3 ASTARDVINSPLH
few TRBD1 TRBV28 ASNLRDRFSRLEY
few TRBD2 TRBV18 ASSVGEGSYNEQF
few . TRBV18 ASSPQEGGLRNNGYT
. TRBD1 TRBV12-3/TRBV12-4 ASSSYRGGNSPLH
. . TRBV2 ASSIRGRETQY
few . TRBV29-1 SVTSSGVTKNIQY
many . TRBV29-1 SVGGIGTGQPQH
. TRBD1 TRBV30 AWSEGQSNQPQH
few TRBD1 TRBV9 ASSVAAGGEETQY
. TRBD1 TRBV7-3 ASSSPGQGKVDNEKLF
few TRBD2 TRBV4-1 ASSQEAGGHTGELF
few TRBD1 TRBV29-1 SGGQDEFYGYT
. . TRBV14 ASRMTGEETQY
few TRBD2 TRBV20-1 SAGSGGAWKNIQY
many . TRBV12-3/TRBV12-4 ASKNPGSAEAF
. TRBD1 TRBV11-2 ASSSRTGGNTGELF
. . TRBV5-4 ASSLSRAENTGELF
few . TRBV12-3/TRBV12-4 ASSLLRRDTQY
many . TRBV20-1 SAPSADSSTDTQY
. . TRBV12-3/TRBV12-4 ASTAGPSNQPQH
few . TRBV7-2 ASSFQGETQY
many . TRBV30 AWCRPPRWNTIY
few . TRBV29-1 SATGSSSYNEQF
many TRBD1 TRBV29-1 SVEAGGWTEAF
. . TRBV11-2 ASSLGSIYNEQF
. . TRBV2 ASRDPLSDTQY
few . TRBV19 ASSIRDGRKNIQY
few . TRBV7-9 ASSHGGADTQY
. . TRBV5-1 ASSRDKYGYT
many TRBD2 TRBV27 ASSRLAGAQETQY
. . TRBV10-3 AISERAEPSGNTIY
. TRBD2 TRBV11-3 ASSLDSQRGSTDTQY
few . TRBV12-3/TRBV12-4 ASSLRGDTEAF
. . TRBV5-1 ASRESGAYNEQF
many . TRBV20-1 SARGGRPASNYGYT
few . TRBV6-1 ASSDHTDTQY
. TRBD1 TRBV7-8 ASSLGDRIYSNQPQH